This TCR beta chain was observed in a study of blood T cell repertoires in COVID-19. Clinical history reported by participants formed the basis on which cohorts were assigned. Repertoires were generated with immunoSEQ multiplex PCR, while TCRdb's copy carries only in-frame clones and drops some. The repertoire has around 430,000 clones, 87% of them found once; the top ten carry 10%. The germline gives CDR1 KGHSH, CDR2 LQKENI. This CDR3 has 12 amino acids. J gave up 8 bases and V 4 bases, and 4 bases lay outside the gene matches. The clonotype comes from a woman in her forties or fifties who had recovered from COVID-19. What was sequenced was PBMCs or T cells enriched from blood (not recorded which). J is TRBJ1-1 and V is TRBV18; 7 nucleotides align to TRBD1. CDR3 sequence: CASSHATGEAFF. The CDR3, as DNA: TGTGCCAGCTCACACGCGACAGGGGAAGCTTTCTTT. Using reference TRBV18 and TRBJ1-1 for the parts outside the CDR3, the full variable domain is NAGVMQNPRHLVRRRGQEARLRCSPMKGHSHVYWYRQLPEEGLKFMVYLQKENIIDESGMPKERFSAEFPKEGPSILRIQQVVRGDSAAYFCASSHATGEAFFGQGTRLTVV.